This entry lists 4 T cell receptor beta chains sequenced from one sample in a study of cytotoxic CD8 clonotypes in ibrutinib-treated CLL. Data came from immunoSEQ multiplex PCR; TCRdb stores just in-frame clones and leaves some out. This sample has more than 300,000 clones, with approximately 80% found just once. The sequenced sample was PBMCs, obtained before ibrutinib treatment. The receptors derive from a human donor with chronic lymphocytic leukemia.

The chain has TRBV6-1 and TRBJ1-1; the D is unclear. Germline V gene sequence: CDR1 MNHNS, CDR2 SASEGT. Deletions cut 2 bases from V and 4 bases from J, with 29 bases between. The CDR3 spans 20 residues. CDR3 sequence: CASSEITPLRMRSESTEAFF. The DNA for the CDR3 is TGTGCCAGCAGTGAAATAACGCCCCTTAGGATGCGATCGGAGAGCACTGAAGCTTTCTTT.

This clone has only one observation. This sequence joins TRBV5-1 and TRBJ2-1, with D possibly matching TRBD2 (6 bases). Germline V gives CDR1 SGHRS, CDR2 YFSETQ. The CDR3 is 11 amino acids. V was pared by 4 bases and J by 9 bases, with 8 bases between. CDR3 coding DNA: TGCGCCAGCAGCGGGGGGACTGAGCAGTTCTTC. Protein sequence: CASSGGTEQFF.

The table lists this clone with a count of one. This sequence joins TRBV7-2 and TRBJ2-2; tentative D call: TRBD1 (5 bases). Germline V gene lookup returns CDR1 SGHTA and CDR2 FQGNSA. CDR3 size: 16 residues. V lost 6 bases to trimming and J lost 7 bases, with 21 bases between them. The CDR3 sequence: CASRVIDSILIGELFF. CDR3 nucleotide sequence: TGTGCCAGCAGGGTGATTGACAGTATACTAATCGGGGAGCTGTTTTTT. Based on the CDR3 plus reference TRBV7-2 and TRBJ2-2, the full variable domain is GAGVSQSPSNKVTEKGKDVELRCDPISGHTALYWYRQSLGQGLEFLIYFQGNSAPDKSGLPSDRFSAERTGGSVSTLTIQRTQQEDSAVYLCASRVIDSILIGELFFGEGSRLTVL.

This rearrangement joins TRBV7-7 to TRBJ2-5; D not certain. CDR1 and CDR2 (germline): SSHAT, FNYEAQ (reference sequence). V lost 1 base to trimming and J lost 3 bases, with 9 bases between them. The CDR3 totals 14 residues. CDR3 nucleotides: TGTGCCAGCAGCTTAGGTGGTGCAAAAGAGACCCAGTACTTC. It translates to CASSLGGAKETQYF.